This T cell receptor (beta chain) was obtained from a study of T cell responses to AZD1222 COVID-19 vaccine. Overall study findings and caveats: Repertoires were obtained only post-peak T cell response. Unmutated variant regions are reportedly the target of nearly half of TCRs that are spike-specific.

Repertoires were generated with immunoSEQ multiplex PCR, while TCRdb's copy carries only in-frame clones and drops some. The sample contains more than 100,000 clones, about 90% of which appear only once. In this sample, this clone turned up a few times. Its specificity is not known. This CDR3 comprises 16 residues. Trimming removed 0 bases from V and 3 bases from J, with 15 bases in between. Germline loops: CDR1 MNHNS, CDR2 SASEGT. This clonotype was obtained from an adult in good health. The chain combines TRBV6-1 with TRBJ2-7; no definite D call. Specimen: peripheral blood, collected on day 0 of AZD1222 vaccination. The CDR3 DNA reads TGTGCCAGCAGTGAAGCCCGAATAGGGTCGGACTACGAGCAGTACTTC. It yields the protein CASSEARIGSDYEQYF.